Sequencing of this TCR beta chain was carried out in a study of early T cells in non-severe SARS-CoV-2 infection. CDR3 length equals 15 residues. J gave up 8 bases and V 5 bases, and 3 bases lay outside the gene matches. Germline V gives CDR1 MDHEN, CDR2 SYDVKM. Via MiXCR, TCRdb re-called the 5' RACE reads, giving one row per CDR3 protein. The sample carries about 88,000 distinct CDR3 sequences, about 15% recorded once. The sequencing input was whole blood. The receptor comes from an adult who was a healthcare worker with PCR-confirmed SARS-CoV-2 infection or an uninfected control (not recorded which). The chain employs TRBV28 and TRBJ2-1; the match to TRBD2 covers 16 bases. The chain's CDR3 is CASSPGLAGGHEQFF. CDR3 nucleotide sequence: TGTGCCAGCAGTCCGGGACTAGCGGGAGGGCATGAGCAGTTCTTC. The entire variable domain, with the rest obtained from reference TRBV28 and TRBJ2-1, is as follows: DVKVTQSSRYLVKRTGEKVFLECVQDMDHENMFWYRQDPGLGLRLIYFSYDVKMKEKGDIPEGYSVSREKKERFSLILESASTNQTSMYLCASSPGLAGGHEQFFGPGTRLTVL.